These 12 T cell receptor beta chains were sequenced from one sample in a study of T cell repertoires in cytomegalovirus infection. TCRdb independently ran MiXCR on the reads; one entry per CDR3 protein. The sample includes some 100,000 distinct CDR3 sequences, 20% to 30% of them seen just once. The sequencing sample was made of CD8+ T cells from PBMCs. Receptor source: a human donor in good health (CMV status not recorded). Some clones in this sample may be carry-over from other donors' samples.

This clonotype was seen a few times. CDR3 protein: CAISATGTDTQYF. The CDR3 bases are TGTGCCATCAGTGCGACAGGTACAGATACGCAGTATTTT. The chain employs TRBV10-3 and TRBJ2-3; tentative D call: TRBD1 (6 bases). Germline CDR1 is ENHRY and CDR2 is SYGVKD. The V end was cut by 4 bases, the J end by 3 bases, with 8 bases between. The CDR3 runs to 13 residues.

This clonotype was recorded a few times. This rearrangement joins TRBV6-2 or TRBV6-3 to TRBJ2-1; no clear D gene. The length of the CDR3 is 13 residues. The germline V gene has CDR1 MNHEY and CDR2 SVGEGT. V lost 6 bases and J 6 bases, leaving 12 bases between the germline ends. As DNA, the CDR3 is TGTGCCAGCAGAAAGGGTCTGGCCAATGAGCAGTTCTTC. Its translation: CASRKGLANEQFF.

V usage is TRBV6-2 or TRBV6-3 and J usage is TRBJ1-1; tentatively, D is TRBD1 (5 bases). Germline V lookup: CDR1 MNHEY, CDR2 SVGEGT. The CDR3 loop spans 12 amino acids. V dropped 0 bases and J dropped 6 bases, with 5 bases sitting between them. DNA for the CDR3: TGTGCCAGCAGTTACTCAGGGGCTGAAGCTTTCTTT. Translating gives CASSYSGAEAFF.

V is TRBV18 and J is TRBJ1-2; 7 bases map to TRBD1. Germline-derived CDR1 and CDR2 are KGHSH and LQKENI. This CDR3 has 17 residues. The V gene end was trimmed by 3 bases and the J gene end by 7 bases; junction bases not matched to a gene: 17. In DNA form, the CDR3 reads TGTGCCAGCTCACCTGTTGCGCCGGGACAGCCTTGGGGTGGCTACACCTTC. Translated, it gives CASSPVAPGQPWGGYTF. Variable domain in full (rest from reference TRBV18 and TRBJ1-2): NAGVMQNPRHLVRRRGQEARLRCSPMKGHSHVYWYRQLPEEGLKFMVYLQKENIIDESGMPKERFSAEFPKEGPSILRIQQVVRGDSAAYFCASSPVAPGQPWGGYTFGSGTRLTVV.

The V call is TRBV7-9, the J call TRBJ2-6; TRBD1 matches at 9 bases. Per germline, CDR1 SEHNR and CDR2 FQNEAQ (reference sequence). The V segment lost 0 bases and the J segment 0 bases; nucleotides outside the gene matches: 3. This CDR3 is 18 amino acids long. CDR3 bases: TGTGCCAGCAGCTTAGCAGGGACAGGGTACTCTGGGGCCAACGTCCTGACTTTC. Its protein is CASSLAGTGYSGANVLTF.

V is TRBV6-6 and J is TRBJ1-1; TRBD1 agrees at 9 bases. J was trimmed by 0 bases and V by 2 bases; bases with no gene match: 7. The length of the CDR3 is 17 residues. Germline assignment: CDR1 MNHNY and CDR2 SVGAGI (reference sequence). CDR3 bases: TGTGCCAGCAGTTACGCGGACAGGGGTTTGATGAACACTGAAGCTTTCTTT. Translating gives CASSYADRGLMNTEAFF.

This clonotype appeared a few times. This chain links TRBV25-1 with TRBJ1-2; maybe TRBD1 (6 bases). Germline V gene lookup returns CDR1 MGHDK and CDR2 SYGVNS. The CDR3 has 12 residues. Trimming took off 5 bases at V and 6 bases at J, with 10 bases between the two ends. CDR3 sequence: CASSWQGNGYTF. CDR3 coding DNA: TGTGCCAGCAGTTGGCAGGGGAATGGCTACACCTTC.

The J gene is TRBJ2-3, the V gene TRBV29-1; 7 bases are a match to TRBD2. CDR1 is SQVTM, CDR2 ANQGSEA, per germline. The CDR3 totals 18 residues. J gave up 5 bases and V 1 base, and 18 bases lay outside the gene matches. CDR3 sequence: CSVEGWGGLDHKVDTQYF. For the CDR3, the DNA is TGCAGCGTTGAAGGCTGGGGTGGACTAGACCATAAAGTAGATACGCAGTATTTT.

This clonotype was detected ten times or more. This rearrangement joins TRBV11-2 to TRBJ2-5; 12 positions match TRBD1. The germline CDR1 and CDR2 sequences are SGHAT and FQNNGV. CDR3 length equals 18 residues. V trimming: 0 bases; J trimming: 5 bases; junction bases outside the gene matches: 10. CDR3 nucleotide sequence: TGTGCCAGCAGCTTAGAGGGACAGGGGGCTTCGCTTGATGAGACCCAGTACTTC. Residues: CASSLEGQGASLDETQYF.

This chain connects TRBV2 to TRBJ2-7; no definite D call. V lost 8 bases, J lost 0 bases, and 14 bases lay in between. Germline V gives CDR1 SNHLY, CDR2 FYNNEI. The CDR3 is 14 residues long. For the CDR3, the DNA is TGTGCCAGCGTTTCGAGCGAATACTCCTACGAGCAGTACTTC. This encodes CASVSSEYSYEQYF.

This clonotype showed up many times. The genes are TRBV12-3 or TRBV12-4 and TRBJ1-1; the D is unclear. Trimming shortened V by 1 base and J by 1 base, and 4 bases separated the two germline ends. This CDR3 has 13 residues. As DNA, the CDR3 is TGTGCCAGCAGTTTAGGTCCGAACACTGAAGCTTTCTTT. Protein product: CASSLGPNTEAFF.

A few counts support this clonotype. The rearrangement uses TRBV28 and TRBJ2-2; D uncertain. CDR1 and CDR2 from the germline V gene are MDHEN and SYDVKM. The CDR3 has 15 residues. The V end lost 2 bases, the J end lost 2 bases, and 9 bases lay between the germline ends. The CDR3 DNA sequence: TGTGCCAGCAGTTTAAAGGTGCTTAACACCGGGGAGCTGTTTTTT. Its protein is CASSLKVLNTGELFF. Supplemented by reference TRBV28 and TRBJ2-2, the full variable domain reads DVKVTQSSRYLVKRTGEKVFLECVQDMDHENMFWYRQDPGLGLRLIYFSYDVKMKEKGDIPEGYSVSREKKERFSLILESASTNQTSMYLCASSLKVLNTGELFFGEGSRLTVL.